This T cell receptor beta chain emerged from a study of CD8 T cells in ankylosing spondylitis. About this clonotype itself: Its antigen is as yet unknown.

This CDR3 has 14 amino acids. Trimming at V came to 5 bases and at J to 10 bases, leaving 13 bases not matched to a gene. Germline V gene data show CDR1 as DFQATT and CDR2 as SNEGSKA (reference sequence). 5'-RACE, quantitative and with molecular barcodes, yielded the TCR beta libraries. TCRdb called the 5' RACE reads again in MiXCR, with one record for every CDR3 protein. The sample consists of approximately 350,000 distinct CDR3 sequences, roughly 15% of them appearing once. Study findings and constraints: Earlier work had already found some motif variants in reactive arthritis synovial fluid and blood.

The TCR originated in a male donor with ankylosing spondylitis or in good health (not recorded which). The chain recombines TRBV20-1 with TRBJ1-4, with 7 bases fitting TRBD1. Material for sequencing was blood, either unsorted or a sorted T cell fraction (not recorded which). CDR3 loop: CSAPNRGPGGKLFF. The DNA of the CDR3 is TGCAGTGCTCCCAACAGGGGACCCGGAGGAAAACTGTTTTTT.